This T cell receptor (beta chain) derives from a study of shared clonotypes between healthy human individuals. As for the study in general: There were three CD4 naive, three CD4 memory, two CD8 naive and one CD8 memory plates per donor. General study points: Since donors were few, the genetic and exposure-history diversity represented was limited.

A note on this clone: No antigen is known for it.

Memory CD4+ cells were the fraction left after CD45RA+ naive selection. Data came from immunoSEQ multiplex PCR; TCRdb stores just in-frame clones and leaves some out. The table shows around 1.1 million clones, with about 72% occurring only once. Source material: memory CD4+ T cells from PBMCs. Described subset: CD45RA-negative fraction. The clonotype originates from a man aged 18 to 29 in good health. Some clones in this sample may be carry-over from other donors' samples.

This chain's CDR3 is CASSHGQGRRLGYEQYF. The CDR3, as DNA: TGTGCCAGCAGCCACGGTCAGGGGAGGCGTTTAGGCTACGAGCAGTACTTC. The chain combines TRBV14 with TRBJ2-7; D tentatively reads TRBD1 or TRBD2 (6 bases each). Germline V gene lookup returns CDR1 SGHDN and CDR2 FVKESK. The CDR3 covers 17 residues. Trimming pared 3 bases from V and 3 bases from J, leaving 21 bases between. Looking up the rest from reference TRBV14 and TRBJ2-7 gives the full variable domain: EAGVTQFPSHSVIEKGQTVTLRCDPISGHDNLYWYRRVMGKEIKFLLHFVKESKQDESGMPNNRFLAERTGGTYSTLKVQPAELEDSGVYFCASSHGQGRRLGYEQYFGPGTRLTVT.